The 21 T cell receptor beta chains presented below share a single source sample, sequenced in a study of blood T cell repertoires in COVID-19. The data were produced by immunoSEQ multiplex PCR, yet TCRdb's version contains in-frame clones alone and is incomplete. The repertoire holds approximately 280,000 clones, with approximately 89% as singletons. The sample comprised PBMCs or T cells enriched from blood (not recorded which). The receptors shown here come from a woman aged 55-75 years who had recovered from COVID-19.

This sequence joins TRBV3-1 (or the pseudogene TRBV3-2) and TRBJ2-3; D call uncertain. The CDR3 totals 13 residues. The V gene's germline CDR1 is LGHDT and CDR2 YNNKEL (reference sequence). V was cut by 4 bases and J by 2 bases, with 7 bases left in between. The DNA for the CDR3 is TGTGCCAGCAGCCTGGGCTCCACAGATACGCAGTATTTT. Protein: CASSLGSTDTQYF.

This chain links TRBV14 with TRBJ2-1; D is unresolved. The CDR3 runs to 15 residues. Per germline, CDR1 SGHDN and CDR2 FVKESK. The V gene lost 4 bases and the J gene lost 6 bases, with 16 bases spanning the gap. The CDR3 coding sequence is TGTGCCAGCAGCCTTATCGGCGGAGCACCCAATGAGCAGTTCTTC. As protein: CASSLIGGAPNEQFF.

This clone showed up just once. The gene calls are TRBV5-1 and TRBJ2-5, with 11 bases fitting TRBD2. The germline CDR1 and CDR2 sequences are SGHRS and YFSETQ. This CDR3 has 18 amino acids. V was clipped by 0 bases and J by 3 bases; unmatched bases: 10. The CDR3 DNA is TGCGCCAGCAGCTTGGTCCCCACTAGCGGGAGCATTAAAGAGACCCAGTACTTC. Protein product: CASSLVPTSGSIKETQYF.

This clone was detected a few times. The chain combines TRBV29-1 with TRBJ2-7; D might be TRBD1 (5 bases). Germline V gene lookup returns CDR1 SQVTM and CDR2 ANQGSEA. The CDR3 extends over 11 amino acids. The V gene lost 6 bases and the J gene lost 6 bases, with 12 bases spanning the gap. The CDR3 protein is CSVIQAPEQYF. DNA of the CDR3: TGCAGCGTAATACAGGCCCCCGAGCAGTACTTC.

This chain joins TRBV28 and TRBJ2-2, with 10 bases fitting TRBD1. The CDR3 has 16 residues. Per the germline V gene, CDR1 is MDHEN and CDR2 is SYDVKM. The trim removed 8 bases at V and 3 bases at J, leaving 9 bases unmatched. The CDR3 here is CASCRRDRGYTGELFF. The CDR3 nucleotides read TGTGCCAGCTGCCGACGGGACAGGGGTTACACCGGGGAGCTGTTTTTT.

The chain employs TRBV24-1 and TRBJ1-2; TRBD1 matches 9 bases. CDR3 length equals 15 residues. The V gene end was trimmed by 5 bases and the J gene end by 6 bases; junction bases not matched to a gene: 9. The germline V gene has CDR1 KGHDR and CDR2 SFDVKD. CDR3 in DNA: TGTGCCACCAGTGCCCCGGACAGGGGTTTCGATGGCTACACCTTC. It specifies CATSAPDRGFDGYTF.

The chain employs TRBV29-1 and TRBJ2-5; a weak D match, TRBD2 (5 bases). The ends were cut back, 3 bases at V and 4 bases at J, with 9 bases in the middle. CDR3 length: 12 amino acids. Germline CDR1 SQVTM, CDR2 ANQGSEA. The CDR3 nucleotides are TGCAGCGTTGATTGGGAGCGAGAGACCCAGTACTTC. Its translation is CSVDWERETQYF.

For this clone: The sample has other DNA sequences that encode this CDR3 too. In DNA form, the CDR3 reads TGTGCCATCAGTGGACAGGGTTCCAATCAGCCCCAGCATTTT. It yields the protein CAISGQGSNQPQHF. V gene TRBV10-3 combines with J gene TRBJ1-5; 7 bases agree with TRBD1. V shed 4 bases, J shed 3 bases, and the junction held 3 bases outside the gene matches. This CDR3 has 14 residues. CDR1 and CDR2 from the germline V gene are ENHRY and SYGVKD.

The CDR3 coding sequence is TGTGCCAGCAGTTACCCCGGACAGGGAGCTTTCTTT. Protein sequence: CASSYPGQGAFF. The V and J genes are TRBV6-5 and TRBJ1-1, with 8 bases aligning to TRBD1. Germline V lookup: CDR1 MNHEY, CDR2 SVGAGI. The CDR3 runs to 12 residues. V trimming: 2 bases; J trimming: 10 bases; junction bases outside the gene matches: 3.

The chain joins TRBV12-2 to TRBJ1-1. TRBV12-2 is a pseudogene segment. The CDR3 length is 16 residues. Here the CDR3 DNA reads TGTGCAAGTCGCTCGATAGGCGGGCCGACGAACACTGAAGCTTTCTTT. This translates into CASRSIGGPTNTEAFF.

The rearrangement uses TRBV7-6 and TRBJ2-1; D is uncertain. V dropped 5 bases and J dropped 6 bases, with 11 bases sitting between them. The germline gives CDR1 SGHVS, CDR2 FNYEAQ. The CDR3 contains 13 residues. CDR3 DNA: TGTGCCAGCAGCCTCAGTCCGGGCAATGAGCAGTTCTTC. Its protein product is CASSLSPGNEQFF.

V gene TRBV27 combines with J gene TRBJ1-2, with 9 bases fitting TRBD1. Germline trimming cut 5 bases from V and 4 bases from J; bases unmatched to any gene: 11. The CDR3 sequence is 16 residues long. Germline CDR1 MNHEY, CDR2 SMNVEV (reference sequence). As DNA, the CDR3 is TGTGCCAGCAGTCGGGGACAGGGCGGGCCGGGCTATGGCTACACCTTC. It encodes CASSRGQGGPGYGYTF.

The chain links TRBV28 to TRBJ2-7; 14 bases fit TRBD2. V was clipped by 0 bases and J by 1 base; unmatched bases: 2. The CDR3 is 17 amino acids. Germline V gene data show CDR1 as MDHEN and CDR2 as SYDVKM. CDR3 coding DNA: TGTGCCAGCAGTTTATGGGGGACTAGCGGGAGTTCCTACGAGCAGTACTTC. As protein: CASSLWGTSGSSYEQYF.

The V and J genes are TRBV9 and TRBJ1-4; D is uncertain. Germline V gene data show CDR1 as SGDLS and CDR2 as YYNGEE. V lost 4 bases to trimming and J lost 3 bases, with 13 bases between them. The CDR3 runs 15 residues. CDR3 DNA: TGTGCCAGCAGCTTAGAACCCTCGGCTAATGAAAAACTGTTTTTT. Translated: CASSLEPSANEKLFF.

The CDR3 DNA sequence: TGTGCCAGTAGTTCCCTAGCGGGGGATTCACCCCTCCACTTT. Translation: CASSSLAGDSPLHF. The J gene is TRBJ1-6, the V gene TRBV19, with TRBD1 as a possible D gene (5 bases). The CDR3 contains 14 residues. Between the trimmed V and J ends, which lost 5 bases and 8 bases, there was a span of 13 bases. Germline values: CDR1 LNHDA, CDR2 SQIVND (reference sequence).

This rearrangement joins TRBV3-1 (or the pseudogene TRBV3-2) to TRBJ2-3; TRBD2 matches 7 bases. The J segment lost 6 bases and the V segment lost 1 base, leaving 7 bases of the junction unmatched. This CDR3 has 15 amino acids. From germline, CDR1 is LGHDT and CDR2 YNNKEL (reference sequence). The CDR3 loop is CASSQGILGGDTQYF. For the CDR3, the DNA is TGTGCCAGCAGCCAAGGGATTCTCGGGGGGGATACGCAGTATTTT.

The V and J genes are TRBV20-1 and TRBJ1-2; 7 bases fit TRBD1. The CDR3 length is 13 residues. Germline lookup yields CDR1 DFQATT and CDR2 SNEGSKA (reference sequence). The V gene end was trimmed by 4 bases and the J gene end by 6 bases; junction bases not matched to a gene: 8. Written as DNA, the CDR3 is TGCAGTGCTAATGAGGGGGCGAAGGATGGCTACACCTTC. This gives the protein CSANEGAKDGYTF.

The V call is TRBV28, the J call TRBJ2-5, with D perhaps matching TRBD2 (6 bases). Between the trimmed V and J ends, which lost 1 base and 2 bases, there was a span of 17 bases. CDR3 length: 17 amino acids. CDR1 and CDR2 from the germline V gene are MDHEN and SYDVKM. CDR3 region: CASSLSFWGSGQETQYF. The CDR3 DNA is TGTGCCAGCAGTTTATCGTTTTGGGGTAGCGGACAAGAGACCCAGTACTTC.

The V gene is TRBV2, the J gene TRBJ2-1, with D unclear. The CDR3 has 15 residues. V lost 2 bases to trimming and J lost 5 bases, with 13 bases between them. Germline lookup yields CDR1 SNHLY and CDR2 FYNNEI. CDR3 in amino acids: CASSETPPVNNEQFF. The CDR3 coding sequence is TGTGCCAGCAGTGAAACCCCCCCGGTCAACAATGAGCAGTTCTTC.

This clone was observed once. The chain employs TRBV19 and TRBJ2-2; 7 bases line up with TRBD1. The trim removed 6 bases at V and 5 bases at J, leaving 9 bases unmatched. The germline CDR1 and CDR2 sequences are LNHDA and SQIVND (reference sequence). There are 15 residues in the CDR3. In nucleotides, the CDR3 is TGTGCCAGTAGCCCCGGGCAGGGGGTGACCGGGGAGCTGTTTTTT. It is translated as CASSPGQGVTGELFF.

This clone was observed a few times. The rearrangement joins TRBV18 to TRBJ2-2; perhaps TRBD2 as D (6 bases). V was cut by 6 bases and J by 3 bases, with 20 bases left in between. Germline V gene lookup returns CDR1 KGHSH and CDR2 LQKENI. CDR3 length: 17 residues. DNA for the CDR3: TGTGCCAGCTCCCTAGTGGAGGGATATGTGGACACCGGGGAGCTGTTTTTT. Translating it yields CASSLVEGYVDTGELFF.